These 8 T cell receptor beta chains were all obtained from the same sample, sequenced in a study of cytomegalovirus exposure and HLA in healthy donors. Vbeta (60) and Jbeta (13) primers were used in the PCR. Repertoires were generated with immunoSEQ multiplex PCR, while TCRdb's copy carries only in-frame clones and drops some. The sample includes about 160,000 clones, 85% of them seen just once. Sequencing used PBMCs. These receptors all come from a boy younger than 10 in good health and CMV-seronegative.

The sample holds a few counts of this clone. The rearrangement joins TRBV18 to TRBJ2-1, with 14 bases matching TRBD2. The CDR3 sequence is 15 residues long. V was pared by 5 bases and J by 9 bases, with 6 bases of the junction left unmatched. Germline V gene sequence: CDR1 KGHSH, CDR2 LQKENI. The CDR3 bases are TGTGCCAGCTCATCCGGGACTAGCGGGAGTAGTGAGCAGTTCTTC. Protein product: CASSSGTSGSSEQFF.

This clone was recorded only once. This chain links TRBV12-5 with TRBJ2-1; no clear D gene. The germline CDR1 and CDR2 sequences are LGHNT and FRNRAP. This CDR3 region has 11 residues. V shed 6 bases and J shed 4 bases, with 4 bases lying between them. The CDR3 region has the DNA TGTGCTAGTGGCCATTACAATGAGCAGTTCTTC. It yields the protein CASGHYNEQFF.

The chain joins TRBV2 to TRBJ1-4; the match to TRBD1 covers 9 bases. CDR1 and CDR2 (germline): SNHLY, FYNNEI. CDR3 length equals 14 residues. The J segment lost 0 bases and the V segment lost 9 bases, leaving 2 bases of the junction unmatched. The DNA for the CDR3 is TGTGCCAGTGGGACAGGGCCAACTAATGAAAAACTGTTTTTT. Residues: CASGTGPTNEKLFF.

The V and J genes are TRBV29-1 and TRBJ1-3; the match to TRBD1 covers 7 bases. Germline V lookup: CDR1 SQVTM, CDR2 ANQGSEA. V gave up 1 base and J gave up 5 bases; unmatched junction bases: 11. The CDR3 spans 16 residues. CDR3 sequence: CSVEAKRQGFRNTIYF. The CDR3 bases are TGCAGCGTTGAAGCTAAGCGACAGGGCTTCCGAAACACCATATATTTT.

This chain uses TRBV30 with TRBJ2-2, with D perhaps matching TRBD2 (5 bases). V was pared by 1 base and J by 3 bases, with 9 bases between. Germline V gene lookup returns CDR1 GTSNPN and CDR2 SVGIG (reference sequence). The CDR3 is 14 amino acids. DNA for the CDR3: TGTGCCTGGAGTGGAGGGAGTGACACCGGGGAGCTGTTTTTT. The encoded protein is CAWSGGSDTGELFF. The full variable domain, with the rest looked up from reference TRBV30 and TRBJ2-2, is SQTIHQWPATLVQPVGSPLSLECTVEGTSNPNLYWYRQAAGRGLQLLFYSVGIGQISSEVPQNLSASRPQDRQFILSSKKLLLSDSGFYLCAWSGGSDTGELFFGEGSRLTVL.

The chain has TRBV19 and TRBJ1-2; TRBD1 aligns across 10 bases. V dropped 5 bases and J dropped 5; count of bases not matched to a gene: 11. The CDR3 is 16 amino acids. Germline V gives CDR1 LNHDA, CDR2 SQIVND (reference sequence). The CDR3 loop is CASSPFGQGGVYGYTF. In DNA form, the CDR3 reads TGTGCCAGTAGTCCCTTCGGACAGGGGGGGGTATATGGCTACACCTTC.

The rearrangement joins TRBV19 to TRBJ2-7; TRBD1 agrees at 7 bases. Germline V gene sequence: CDR1 LNHDA, CDR2 SQIVND (reference sequence). The J segment lost 1 base and the V segment lost 4 bases, leaving 13 bases of the junction unmatched. There are 17 residues in the CDR3. The CDR3 DNA reads TGTGCCAGTAGTACGGCCAGTGGGACAGTTGAGTCCTACGAGCAGTACTTC. Translation: CASSTASGTVESYEQYF.

This chain joins TRBV28 and TRBJ1-1; D possibly corresponds to TRBD1 (6 bases). Germline assignment: CDR1 MDHEN and CDR2 SYDVKM. V lost 8 bases and J lost 6, with 16 bases in between. The CDR3 loop spans 13 amino acids. The CDR3 coding sequence is TGTGCCAGCCGAAAACAGGGTTTGCCTGAAGCTTTCTTT. Translated, it gives CASRKQGLPEAFF.